The sequence of this TCR beta chain was determined in a study of CD8+CD57+ T cells in acquired aplastic anemia. Study outcomes and limitations: Patients and controls shared roughly 31 CD8+ CDR3 sequences, highly expressed in patients. For CD8+ Simpson's diversity, patients and controls showed no significant difference.

In this sample, this clonotype turned up a few times. Antigen specificity is unknown. V lost 6 bases and J lost 10; bases outside the gene matches: 7. The CDR3 is 14 amino acids. Germline CDR1 reads MNHNY; CDR2 reads SVGAGI (reference sequence). The TCR beta profiling, which covered VDJ combination and CDR3 sequence, was carried out using genomic DNA as the template. MiXCR was run by TCRdb on the reads, yielding one entry per CDR3 protein. The table includes 200,000 or so distinct CDR3 sequences, over 60% detected once. The TCR comes from a human donor with severe aplastic anemia or a healthy control (not recorded which). The specimen was sorted CD4+, CD8+, or CD8+CD57+ T cells (not recorded which) from PBMCs. J is TRBJ1-6 and V is TRBV6-6; 9 bases are a match to TRBD1. CDR3 amino acids: CASRLRTGESPLHF. CDR3 bases: TGTGCCAGCAGACTGCGGACAGGGGAATCACCCCTCCACTTT.